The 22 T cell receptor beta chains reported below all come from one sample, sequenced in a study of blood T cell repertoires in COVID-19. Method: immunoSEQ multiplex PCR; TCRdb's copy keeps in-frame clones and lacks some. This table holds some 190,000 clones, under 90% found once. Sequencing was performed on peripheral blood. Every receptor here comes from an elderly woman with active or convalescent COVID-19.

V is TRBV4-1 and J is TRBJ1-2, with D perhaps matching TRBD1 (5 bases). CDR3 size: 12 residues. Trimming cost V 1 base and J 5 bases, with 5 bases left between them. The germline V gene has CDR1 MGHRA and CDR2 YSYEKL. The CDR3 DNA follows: TGCGCCAGCAGCCAAGCAGGGTATGGCTACACCTTC. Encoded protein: CASSQAGYGYTF.

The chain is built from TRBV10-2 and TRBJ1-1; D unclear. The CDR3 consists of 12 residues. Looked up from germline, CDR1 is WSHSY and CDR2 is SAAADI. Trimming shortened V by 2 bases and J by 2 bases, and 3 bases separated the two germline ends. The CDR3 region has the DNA TGCGCCAGCAGTGAGCTAAACACTGAAGCTTTCTTT. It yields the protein CASSELNTEAFF.

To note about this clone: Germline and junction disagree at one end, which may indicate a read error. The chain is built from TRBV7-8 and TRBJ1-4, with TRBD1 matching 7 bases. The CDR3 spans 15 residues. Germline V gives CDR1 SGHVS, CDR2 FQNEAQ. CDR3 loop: CASSPGQLDNGKLFF. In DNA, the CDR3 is TGTGCCAGCAGCCCGGGACAGTTAGATAATGGAAAACTGTTTTTT. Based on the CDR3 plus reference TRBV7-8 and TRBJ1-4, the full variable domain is GAGVSQSPRYKVAKRGQDVALRCDPISGHVSLFWYQQALGQGPEFLTYFQNEAQLDKSGLPSDRFFAERPEGSVSTLKIQRTQQEDSAVYLCASSPGQLDNGKLFFGSGTQLSVL.

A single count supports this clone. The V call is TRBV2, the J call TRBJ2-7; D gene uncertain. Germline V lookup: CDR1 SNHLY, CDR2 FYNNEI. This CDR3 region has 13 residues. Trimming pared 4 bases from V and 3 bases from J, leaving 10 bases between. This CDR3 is CASSVTADYEQYF. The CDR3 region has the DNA TGTGCCAGCAGTGTAACGGCGGACTACGAGCAGTACTTC.

The CDR3 is CASSLSRGTEAFF. CDR3 nucleotides: TGTGCCAGCAGCCTAAGTCGGGGCACTGAAGCTTTCTTT. The V and J genes are TRBV7-8 and TRBJ1-1; D is unclear. Trimming removed 5 bases at V and 4 bases at J, with 11 bases between. CDR3 length: 13 residues. Germline V gene lookup returns CDR1 SGHVS and CDR2 FQNEAQ. Looking up the rest from reference TRBV7-8 and TRBJ1-1 gives the full variable domain: GAGVSQSPRYKVAKRGQDVALRCDPISGHVSLFWYQQALGQGPEFLTYFQNEAQLDKSGLPSDRFFAERPEGSVSTLKIQRTQQEDSAVYLCASSLSRGTEAFFGQGTRLTVV.

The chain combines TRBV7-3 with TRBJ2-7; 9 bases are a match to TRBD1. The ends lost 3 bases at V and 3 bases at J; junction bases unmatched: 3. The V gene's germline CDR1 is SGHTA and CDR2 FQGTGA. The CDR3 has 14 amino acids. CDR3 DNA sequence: TGTGCCAGCAGCTTCGGGACAGGGCACTACGAGCAGTACTTC. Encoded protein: CASSFGTGHYEQYF.

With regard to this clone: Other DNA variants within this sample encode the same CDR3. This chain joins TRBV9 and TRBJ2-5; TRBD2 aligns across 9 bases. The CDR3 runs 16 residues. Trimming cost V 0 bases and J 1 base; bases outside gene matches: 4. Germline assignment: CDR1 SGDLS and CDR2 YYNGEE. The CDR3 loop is CASSVGLAGLQETQYF. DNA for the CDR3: TGTGCCAGCAGCGTAGGGCTAGCGGGACTCCAAGAGACCCAGTACTTC. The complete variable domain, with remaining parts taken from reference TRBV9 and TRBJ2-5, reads DSGVTQTPKHLITATGQRVTLRCSPRSGDLSVYWYQQSLDQGLQFLIQYYNGEERAKGNILERFSAQQFPDLHSELNLSSLELGDSALYFCASSVGLAGLQETQYFGPGTRLLVL.

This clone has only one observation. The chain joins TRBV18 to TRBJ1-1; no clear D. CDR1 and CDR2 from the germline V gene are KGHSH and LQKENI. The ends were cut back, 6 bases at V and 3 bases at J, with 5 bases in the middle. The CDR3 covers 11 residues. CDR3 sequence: CASSADTEAFF. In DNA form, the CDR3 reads TGTGCCAGCTCGGCGGACACTGAAGCTTTCTTT.

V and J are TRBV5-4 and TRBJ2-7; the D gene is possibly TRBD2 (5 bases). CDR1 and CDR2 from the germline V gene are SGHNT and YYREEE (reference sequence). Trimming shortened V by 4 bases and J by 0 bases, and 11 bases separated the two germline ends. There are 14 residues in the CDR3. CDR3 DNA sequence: TGTGCCAGCAGCCCGAGAACTAGCTCCTACGAGCAGTACTTC. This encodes CASSPRTSSYEQYF.

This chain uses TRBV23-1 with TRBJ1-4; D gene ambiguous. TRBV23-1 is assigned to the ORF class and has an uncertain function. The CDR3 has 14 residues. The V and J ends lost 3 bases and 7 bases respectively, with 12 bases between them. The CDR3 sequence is CASSHERSTEKLFF. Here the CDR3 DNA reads TGCGCCAGCAGTCATGAGCGTTCGACTGAAAAACTGTTTTTT.

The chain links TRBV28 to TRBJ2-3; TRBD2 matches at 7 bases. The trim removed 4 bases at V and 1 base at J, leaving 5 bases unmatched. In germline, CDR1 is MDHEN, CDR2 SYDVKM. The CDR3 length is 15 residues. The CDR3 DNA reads TGTGCCAGCAGTTACACTAGCGCCGGCACAGATACGCAGTATTTT. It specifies CASSYTSAGTDTQYF.

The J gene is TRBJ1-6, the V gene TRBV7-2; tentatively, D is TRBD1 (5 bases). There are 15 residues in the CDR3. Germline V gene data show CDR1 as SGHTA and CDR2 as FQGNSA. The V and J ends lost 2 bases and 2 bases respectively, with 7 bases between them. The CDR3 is CASSLQGPYNSPLHF. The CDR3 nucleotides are TGTGCCAGCAGCTTACAGGGCCCCTATAATTCACCCCTCCACTTT.

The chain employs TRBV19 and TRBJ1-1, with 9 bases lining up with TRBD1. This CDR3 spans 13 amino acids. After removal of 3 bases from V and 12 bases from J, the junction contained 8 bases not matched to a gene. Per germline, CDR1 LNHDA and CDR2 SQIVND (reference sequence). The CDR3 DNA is TGTGCCAGTAGTATGGAACGGGACAGGGAAACTTTCTTT. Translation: CASSMERDRETFF.

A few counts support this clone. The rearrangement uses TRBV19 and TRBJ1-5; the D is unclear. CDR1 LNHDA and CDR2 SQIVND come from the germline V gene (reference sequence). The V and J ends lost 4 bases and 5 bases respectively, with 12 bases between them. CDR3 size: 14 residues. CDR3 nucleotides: TGTGCCAGTAGTACGAAAACAGCTGATCAGCCCCAGCATTTT. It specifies CASSTKTADQPQHF.

CDR3 loop: CAWSAYGKPQHF. The CDR3 nucleotides are TGTGCCTGGAGCGCTTACGGGAAGCCCCAGCATTTT. The chain has TRBV30 and TRBJ1-5; D is unclear. Germline CDR1 reads GTSNPN; CDR2 reads SVGIG (reference sequence). Trimming shortened V by 3 bases and J by 8 bases, and 11 bases separated the two germline ends. The CDR3 has 12 amino acids.

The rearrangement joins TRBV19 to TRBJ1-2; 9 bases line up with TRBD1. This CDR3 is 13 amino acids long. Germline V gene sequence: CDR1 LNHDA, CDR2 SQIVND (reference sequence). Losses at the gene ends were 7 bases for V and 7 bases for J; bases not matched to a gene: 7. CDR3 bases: TGTGCCAGTACCCGGACAGGGGCGGGTGGCTACACCTTC. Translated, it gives CASTRTGAGGYTF.

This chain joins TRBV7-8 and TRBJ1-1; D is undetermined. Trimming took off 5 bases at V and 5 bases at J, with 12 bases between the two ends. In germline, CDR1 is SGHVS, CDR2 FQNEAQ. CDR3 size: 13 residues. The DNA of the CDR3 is TGTGCCAGCAGCCGCCTGGGCCAGACTGAAGCTTTCTTT. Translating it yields CASSRLGQTEAFF.

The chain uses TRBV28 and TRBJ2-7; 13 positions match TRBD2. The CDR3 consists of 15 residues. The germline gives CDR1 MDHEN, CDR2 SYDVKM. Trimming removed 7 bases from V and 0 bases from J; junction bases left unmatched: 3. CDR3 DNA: TGTGCCAGCATCGGGACTAGCGGGATCTCCTACGAGCAGTACTTC. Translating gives CASIGTSGISYEQYF.

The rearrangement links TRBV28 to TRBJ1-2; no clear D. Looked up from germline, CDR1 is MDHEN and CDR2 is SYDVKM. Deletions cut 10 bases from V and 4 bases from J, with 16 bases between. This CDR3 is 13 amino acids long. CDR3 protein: CATGSRVSYGYTF. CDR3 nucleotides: TGTGCCACCGGGTCCCGGGTTAGCTATGGCTACACCTTC.

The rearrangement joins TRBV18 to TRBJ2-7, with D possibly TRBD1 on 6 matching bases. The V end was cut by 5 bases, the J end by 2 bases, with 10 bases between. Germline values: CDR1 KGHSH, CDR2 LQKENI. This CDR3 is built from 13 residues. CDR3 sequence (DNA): TGTGCCAGCTCAACCCGACAGGCCTACGAGCAGTACTTC. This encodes CASSTRQAYEQYF. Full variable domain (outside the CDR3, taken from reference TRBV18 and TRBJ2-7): NAGVMQNPRHLVRRRGQEARLRCSPMKGHSHVYWYRQLPEEGLKFMVYLQKENIIDESGMPKERFSAEFPKEGPSILRIQQVVRGDSAAYFCASSTRQAYEQYFGPGTRLTVT.

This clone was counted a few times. Here the CDR3 DNA reads TGCGCCAGCAGCTTGGGACTAGCGGGATTCAGCTCCTACGAGCAGTACTTC. This sequence encodes CASSLGLAGFSSYEQYF. The V call is TRBV5-1, the J call TRBJ2-7; 11 positions match TRBD2. The CDR3 length is 17 residues. The germline V gene encodes CDR1 SGHRS and CDR2 YFSETQ. The ends lost 0 bases at V and 0 bases at J; junction bases unmatched: 5. Full variable domain (missing parts from reference TRBV5-1 and TRBJ2-7): KAGVTQTPRYLIKTRGQQVTLSCSPISGHRSVSWYQQTPGQGLQFLFEYFSETQRNKGNFPGRFSGRQFSNSRSEMNVSTLELGDSALYLCASSLGLAGFSSYEQYFGPGTRLTVT.

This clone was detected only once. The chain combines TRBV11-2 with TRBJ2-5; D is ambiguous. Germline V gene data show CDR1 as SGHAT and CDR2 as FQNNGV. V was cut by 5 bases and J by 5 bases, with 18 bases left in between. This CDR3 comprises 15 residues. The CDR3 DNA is TGTGCCAGCAGCCACCGAATTAGTGTCCGGGAGACCCAGTACTTC. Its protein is CASSHRISVRETQYF.